This T cell receptor (beta chain) was sequenced for a study of Graves' ophthalmopathy and Graves' hyperthyroidism. Study-wide points: Most thyroid clonotypes with frequency above 0.001 were detected in blood too.

Transcripts of RNA were the source for amplifying TCR beta CDR3 regions. HTBI-primed first-round RT-PCR preceded second-round multiplex PCR. Using its own MiXCR run on the multiplex PCR reads, TCRdb lists one record per CDR3 protein. Of 300,000 to 400,000 distinct CDR3 sequences listed, under 20% are singletons. This clonotype was recorded at least ten times. No antigen is known for it. The CDR3 contains 19 residues. Germline V gene sequence: CDR1 MNHEY, CDR2 SVGEGT. V was pared by 2 bases and J by 2 bases, with 17 bases of the junction left unmatched. The sequenced sample was peripheral blood. This chain joins TRBV6-2 or TRBV6-3 and TRBJ2-7, with TRBD1 identical over 8 bases. This TCR derives from an adult man with Graves' ophthalmopathy. The CDR3, as DNA: TGTGCCAGCAGTTACCGTCCGGACAGGGCCCGCTTTCCTACCTACGAGCAGTACTTC. Translation: CASSYRPDRARFPTYEQYF.